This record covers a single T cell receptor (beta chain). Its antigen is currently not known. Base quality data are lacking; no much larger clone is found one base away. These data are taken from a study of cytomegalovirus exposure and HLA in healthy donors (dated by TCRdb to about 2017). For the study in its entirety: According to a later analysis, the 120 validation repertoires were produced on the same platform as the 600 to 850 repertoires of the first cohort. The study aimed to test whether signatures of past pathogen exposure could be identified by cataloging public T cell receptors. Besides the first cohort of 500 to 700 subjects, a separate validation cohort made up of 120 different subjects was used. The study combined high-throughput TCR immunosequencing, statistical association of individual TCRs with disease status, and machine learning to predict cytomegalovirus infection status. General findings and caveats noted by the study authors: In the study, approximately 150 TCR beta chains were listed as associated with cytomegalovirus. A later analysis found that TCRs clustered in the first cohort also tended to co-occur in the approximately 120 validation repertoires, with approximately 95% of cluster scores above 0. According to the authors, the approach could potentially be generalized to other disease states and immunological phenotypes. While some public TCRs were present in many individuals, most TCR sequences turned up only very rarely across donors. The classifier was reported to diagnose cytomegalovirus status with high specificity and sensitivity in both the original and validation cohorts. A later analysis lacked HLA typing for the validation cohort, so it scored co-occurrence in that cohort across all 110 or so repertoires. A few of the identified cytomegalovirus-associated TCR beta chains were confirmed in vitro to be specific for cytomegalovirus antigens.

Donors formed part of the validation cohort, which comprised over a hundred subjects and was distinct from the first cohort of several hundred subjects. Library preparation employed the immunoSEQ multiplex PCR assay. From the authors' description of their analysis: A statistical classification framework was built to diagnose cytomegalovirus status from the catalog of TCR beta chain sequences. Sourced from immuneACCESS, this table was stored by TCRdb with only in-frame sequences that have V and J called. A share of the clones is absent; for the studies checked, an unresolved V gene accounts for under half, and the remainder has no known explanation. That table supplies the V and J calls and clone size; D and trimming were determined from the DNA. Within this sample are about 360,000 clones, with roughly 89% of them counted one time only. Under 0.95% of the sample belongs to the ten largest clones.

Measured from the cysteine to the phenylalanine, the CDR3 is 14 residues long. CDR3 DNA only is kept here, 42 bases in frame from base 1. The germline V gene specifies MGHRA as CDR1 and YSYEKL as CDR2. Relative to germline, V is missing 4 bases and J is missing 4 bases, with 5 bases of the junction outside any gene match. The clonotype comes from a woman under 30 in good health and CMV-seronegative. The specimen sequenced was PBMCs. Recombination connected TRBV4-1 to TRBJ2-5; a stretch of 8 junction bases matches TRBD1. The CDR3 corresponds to CASSLGQGAETQYF. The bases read TGCGCCAGCAGCCTGGGGCAGGGGGCAGAGACCCAGTACTTC.